This is a list of T cell receptor beta chains from one sample in a study of T cells in localized non-small cell lung cancer. The protocol was immunoSEQ multiplex PCR, while the TCRdb copy is restricted to in-frame clones and leaves out a portion. The profile shows about 1,100 clones, about a fifth of them singletons. The source was normal lung tissue next to the tumor, collected before any cancer treatment. The receptors come from a female donor aged 60 or older with stage I lung adenocarcinoma. Both conserved end residues are part of each CDR3. Fields, in order: D gene, clone size, V gene, J gene, CDR3 length, CDR3 protein, CDR3 DNA. D genes are given only for firm matches. Only part of the rows carry a size: once, few, many, or a class if the clone is expanded.

TRBD1	NA	TRBV19	TRBJ2-6	18	CASSIRDRGQAGANVLTF	TGTGCCAGTAGTATCCGGGACAGGGGGCAGGCGGGGGCCAACGTCCTGACTTTC
NA	few	TRBV28	TRBJ1-1	15	CASSPRTAQNTEAFF	TGTGCCAGCAGTCCGCGGACAGCCCAGAACACTGAAGCTTTCTTT
NA	few	TRBV6-8	TRBJ2-7	16	CASSYSRQGSSYEQYF	TGTGCCAGCAGTTACTCACGGCAGGGGAGCTCCTACGAGCAGTACTTC
TRBD1	NA	TRBV4-1	TRBJ1-4	15	CASSPRTGVNEKLFF	TGCGCCAGCAGCCCGCGGACAGGGGTTAATGAAAAACTGTTTTTT
TRBD2	few	TRBV11-3	TRBJ2-5	14	CASSFGGDQETQYF	TGTGCCAGCAGCTTCGGGGGGGACCAAGAGACCCAGTACTTC
NA	large	TRBV9	TRBJ2-7	13	CASSPVGVYEQYF	TGTGCCAGCAGCCCAGTAGGAGTGTACGAGCAGTACTTC
NA	NA	TRBV9	TRBJ2-5	17	CASSRAPQVGLIEAQYF	TGTGCCAGCAGCCGGGCCCCCCAGGTCGGGCTGATAGAAGCCCAGTACTTC
NA	few	TRBV6-8	TRBJ2-7	16	CASRQGEGQWSYEQYF	TGTGCCAGCAGACAGGGGGAGGGACAGTGGTCCTACGAGCAGTACTTC
NA	few	TRBV6-8	TRBJ1-1	14	CASSNRDKNTEAFF	TGTGCCAGCAGTAACCGGGACAAGAACACTGAAGCTTTCTTT
NA	NA	TRBV1	TRBJ2-1	16	CASSQDGIAGKNEQFF	TGCGCCAGCAGCCAAGATGGAATAGCGGGAAAGAATGAGCAGTTCTTC
NA	NA	TRBV6-8	TRBJ2-5	12	CASREGWETQYF	TGTGCCAGCAGGGAGGGGTGGGAGACCCAGTACTTC
TRBD1	few	TRBV5-1	TRBJ1-2	16	CASSLVEGQLSYGYTF	TGCGCCAGCAGCTTGGTGGAGGGACAGCTCAGCTATGGCTACACCTTC
NA	few	TRBV19	TRBJ2-3	14	CASRHLAGADTQYF	TGTGCCAGCAGGCACCTTGCAGGGGCGGATACGCAGTATTTT
NA	NA	TRBV19	TRBJ1-6	15	CATGPMSSYNSPLHF	TGTGCCACCGGGCCAATGAGCTCCTATAATTCACCCCTCCACTTT
NA	NA	TRBV18	TRBJ1-6	15	CASSLSGALNSPLHF	TGTGCCAGCTCCCTCTCCGGGGCCTTAAATTCACCCCTCCACTTT
TRBD2	few	TRBV11-3	TRBJ2-1	16	CASSSGLAGGSNEQFF	TGTGCCAGCAGCTCTGGACTAGCGGGGGGCTCTAATGAGCAGTTCTTC
NA	NA	TRBV9	TRBJ2-1	13	CASSVRQNNEQFF	TGTGCCAGCAGCGTTCGACAGAACAATGAGCAGTTCTTC
NA	NA	TRBV29-1	TRBJ1-4	12	CSVVQGREKLFF	TGCAGCGTTGTTCAGGGACGTGAAAAACTGTTTTTT
TRBD2	few	TRBV11-3	TRBJ2-7	17	CASSLRLAGGISYEQYF	TGTGCCAGCAGCTTGAGGCTAGCGGGAGGGATCTCCTACGAGCAGTACTTC
NA	NA	TRBV9	TRBJ2-5	14	CASTPLRTGETQYF	TGTGCCAGCACCCCTCTCCGGACGGGGGAGACCCAGTACTTC
NA	NA	TRBV11-3	TRBJ1-1	14	CASSFPPGQLEAFF	TGTGCCAGCAGCTTCCCTCCCGGACAGCTTGAAGCTTTCTTT
NA	NA	TRBV9	TRBJ2-2	16	CASSPHGGEDTGELFF	TGTGCCAGCAGCCCCCATGGGGGAGAGGACACCGGGGAGCTGTTTTTT
TRBD1	NA	TRBV19	TRBJ1-1	14	CASTRRSGQGEAFF	TGTGCCAGTACTCGTCGATCTGGACAGGGCGAAGCTTTCTTT
NA	few	TRBV14	TRBJ1-4	16	CASSQDIREGGEKLFF	TGTGCCAGCAGCCAAGACATCCGGGAAGGCGGGGAAAAACTGTTTTTT
NA	NA	TRBV18	TRBJ1-2	14	CASSPSQGGYGYTF	TGTGCCAGCTCACCTTCCCAGGGAGGCTATGGCTACACCTTC